Following are 22 T cell receptor beta chains from one sample sequenced in a study of long-term antiretroviral therapy in people with HIV. With survey level as its setting, the immunoSEQ assay was v3.0. TCRdb's table, derived via immunoSEQ multiplex PCR, lists solely in-frame clones and lacks some. The sample records tens of thousands of clones, 93% being singletons. Sequenced here: unsorted PBMCs, sampled around 6.3 years after starting antiretroviral therapy. These TCRs come from a woman aged 40 to 49 with HIV.

The gene calls are TRBV9 and TRBJ2-7, with 11 bases matching TRBD1. The ends lost 0 bases at V and 2 bases at J; junction bases unmatched: 1. The V gene's germline CDR1 is SGDLS and CDR2 YYNGEE. CDR3 length equals 15 residues. The CDR3 sequence is CASSVADRGPYEQYF. Here the CDR3 DNA reads TGTGCCAGCAGCGTAGCGGACAGGGGGCCCTACGAGCAGTACTTC.

V is TRBV6-4 and J is TRBJ2-5; D is possibly TRBD1 (6 bases). CDR1 and CDR2 from the germline V gene are MRHNA and SNTAGT. The length of the CDR3 is 14 residues. Trimming shortened V by 6 bases and J by 3 bases, and 14 bases separated the two germline ends. In DNA, the CDR3 is TGTGCCAGCAGGAAGGACAGAAAAAAAGAGACCCAGTACTTC. Protein sequence: CASRKDRKKETQYF.

V is TRBV20-1 and J is TRBJ2-3, with D perhaps matching TRBD2 (5 bases). This CDR3 contains 11 residues. Germline lookup yields CDR1 DFQATT and CDR2 SNEGSKA (reference sequence). Trimming pared 6 bases from V and 7 bases from J, leaving 11 bases between. The CDR3 spells CSAPLGNTQYF. The CDR3 DNA reads as TGCAGTGCCCCACTAGGAAATACGCAGTATTTT.

This sequence joins TRBV4-1 and TRBJ1-1, with a tentative D call TRBD1 (6 bases). This CDR3 has 13 amino acids. The V gene lost 7 bases and the J gene lost 2 bases, with 11 bases spanning the gap. The germline CDR1 and CDR2 sequences are MGHRA and YSYEKL. The CDR3 here is CASTLQGNTEAFF. DNA for the CDR3: TGCGCCAGCACCTTACAGGGAAACACTGAAGCTTTCTTT.

The rearrangement uses TRBV7-2 and TRBJ1-2, with 10 bases lining up with TRBD1. Germline CDR1 reads SGHTA; CDR2 reads FQGNSA. This CDR3 is built from 14 residues. The V gene end was trimmed by 3 bases and the J gene end by 8 bases; junction bases not matched to a gene: 6. As DNA, the CDR3 is TGTGCCAGCAGCTTGGACAGGGGGATGGGGGGCTACACCTTC. Amino acids: CASSLDRGMGGYTF.

This chain uses TRBV19 with TRBJ2-2; 15 bases are shared with TRBD2. The V gene's germline CDR1 is LNHDA and CDR2 SQIVND (reference sequence). The V segment lost 4 bases and the J segment 0 bases; nucleotides outside the gene matches: 9. The CDR3 runs 20 residues. The DNA of the CDR3 is TGTGCCAGTAGTAACCCACGGACTAGCGGGGGGGCCGCGAACACCGGGGAGCTGTTTTTT. It specifies CASSNPRTSGGAANTGELFF.

The rearrangement links TRBV5-4 to TRBJ2-6, with D perhaps matching TRBD1 (5 bases). In germline, CDR1 is SGHNT, CDR2 YYREEE (reference sequence). V lost 1 base and J 1 base, leaving 6 bases between the germline ends. This CDR3 is 15 amino acids long. In DNA form, the CDR3 reads TGTGCCAGCAGCTTGTCAGGGTCTGGGGCCAACGTCCTGACTTTC. This sequence encodes CASSLSGSGANVLTF.

In nucleotides, the CDR3 is TGTGCCAGCAGCCCTCGACAGACGGATGGCTACACCTTC. The encoded protein is CASSPRQTDGYTF. This chain links TRBV14 with TRBJ1-2; tentative D call: TRBD1 (5 bases). From germline, CDR1 is SGHDN and CDR2 FVKESK. Trimming left V 4 bases short and J 6 bases short, with 12 bases between. The CDR3 extends over 13 amino acids.

This chain joins TRBV6-6 and TRBJ2-1; either TRBD1 or TRBD2 may supply D (5 bases each). The CDR3 extends over 14 amino acids. Germline V gene sequence: CDR1 MNHNY, CDR2 SVGAGI (reference sequence). The germline V and J ends were trimmed by 0 bases and 9 bases, with 12 bases remaining between them. Here the CDR3 reads CASSYSSGTGEQFF. In nucleotides, the CDR3 is TGTGCCAGCAGTTACTCGTCGGGGACCGGTGAGCAGTTCTTC.

This clone was observed once. The genes are TRBV4-2 and TRBJ1-5; 8 bases align to TRBD1. Losses at the gene ends were 4 bases for V and 3 bases for J; bases not matched to a gene: 5. Germline V gene sequence: CDR1 LGHNA, CDR2 YNFKEQ. This CDR3 is 15 amino acids long. Here the CDR3 reads CASSREGQDNQPQHF. For the CDR3, the DNA is TGTGCCAGCAGCCGAGAGGGACAGGACAATCAGCCCCAGCATTTT.

The chain couples TRBV19 to TRBJ1-4, with TRBD1 matching over 7 bases. Trimming removed 6 bases from V and 7 bases from J; junction bases left unmatched: 5. The CDR3 totals 13 residues. Germline CDR1 is LNHDA and CDR2 is SQIVND (reference sequence). The CDR3 DNA follows: TGTGCCAGTAGGACCACAGGGGTTGAAAAACTGTTTTTT. Protein: CASRTTGVEKLFF.

The rearrangement uses TRBV7-4 and TRBJ1-1; D gene ambiguous. There are 15 residues in the CDR3. Trimming left V 5 bases short and J 4 bases short, with 17 bases between. CDR1 is SGHVT and CDR2 is SQSDAQ in the germline V gene. The CDR3 DNA reads as TGTGCCAGCAGCGCTAGCGCGCCAGGCATCACTGAAGCTTTCTTT. It yields the protein CASSASAPGITEAFF. Full variable domain (missing parts from reference TRBV7-4 and TRBJ1-1): GAGVSQSPRYKVAKRGRDVALRCDSISGHVTLYWYRQTLGQGSEVLTYSQSDAQRDKSGRPSGRFSAERPERSVSTLKIQRTEQGDSAVYLCASSASAPGITEAFFGQGTRLTVV.

This chain uses TRBV7-2 with TRBJ2-7; D may correspond to TRBD1 or TRBD2 (5 bases each). V was clipped by 5 bases and J by 3 bases, with 23 bases between them. There are 17 residues in the CDR3. Germline loops: CDR1 SGHTA, CDR2 FQGNSA. The CDR3 here is CASSLGTGLTASYEQYF. Written as DNA, the CDR3 is TGTGCCAGCAGCCTGGGGACGGGGCTGACGGCTAGCTACGAGCAGTACTTC.

The gene calls are TRBV6-1 and TRBJ1-1, with unresolved D. Trimming removed 0 bases at V and 11 bases at J, with 7 bases between. The germline V gene encodes CDR1 MNHNS and CDR2 SASEGT. CDR3 length equals 11 residues. In DNA, the CDR3 is TGTGCCAGCAGTGAAGCGCTCAGGGCTTTCTTT. Residues: CASSEALRAFF.

The chain's CDR3 is CASSLTTRTGGTGELFF. The CDR3 nucleotides read TGCGCCAGCAGCTTGACAACTAGGACAGGGGGCACCGGGGAGCTGTTTTTT. V is TRBV5-1 and J is TRBJ2-2, with 10 bases that match TRBD1. The CDR3 is 17 amino acids. Germline CDR1 is SGHRS and CDR2 is YFSETQ. Germline trimming cut 1 base from V and 4 bases from J; bases unmatched to any gene: 7. The full variable domain, its missing parts supplied by reference TRBV5-1 and TRBJ2-2, is KAGVTQTPRYLIKTRGQQVTLSCSPISGHRSVSWYQQTPGQGLQFLFEYFSETQRNKGNFPGRFSGRQFSNSRSEMNVSTLELGDSALYLCASSLTTRTGGTGELFFGEGSRLTVL.

The chain couples TRBV19 to TRBJ1-6, with D maybe TRBD1 (6 bases). The V gene's germline CDR1 is LNHDA and CDR2 SQIVND (reference sequence). CDR3 length equals 16 residues. V lost 1 base to trimming and J lost 5 bases, with 12 bases between them. For the CDR3, the DNA is TGTGCCAGTAGTATAGGTGGGGGCGCAAATAATTCACCCCTCCACTTT. Its protein product is CASSIGGGANNSPLHF.

The chain couples TRBV30 to TRBJ2-2; 7 bases line up with TRBD1. The V gene's germline CDR1 is GTSNPN and CDR2 SVGIG (reference sequence). V lost 0 bases, J lost 6 bases, and 16 bases stayed unmatched. The CDR3 loop spans 18 amino acids. CDR3 amino acids: CAWSVLWEIGGQPGELFF. CDR3 in DNA: TGTGCCTGGAGTGTACTATGGGAGATAGGGGGCCAACCCGGGGAGCTGTTTTTT.

The genes are TRBV30 and TRBJ1-3; no clear D. Germline assignment: CDR1 GTSNPN and CDR2 SVGIG (reference sequence). The CDR3 totals 14 residues. Trimming removed 3 bases from V and 0 bases from J, with 9 bases in between. DNA of the CDR3: TGTGCCTGGAGAAAAGAGAGCTCTGGAAACACCATATATTTT. Translated: CAWRKESSGNTIYF.

The chain links TRBV19 to TRBJ2-3; 8 bases align to TRBD2. In germline, CDR1 is LNHDA, CDR2 SQIVND (reference sequence). With V trimmed by 5 bases and J by 1 base, 8 bases remained unmatched. This CDR3 comprises 16 residues. In nucleotides, the CDR3 is TGTGCCAGTAGTCCTGGTTCAGCGGGGGGCACAGATACGCAGTATTTT. Encoded protein: CASSPGSAGGTDTQYF.

This clone showed up just once. The chain joins TRBV29-1 to TRBJ1-6; the D is unclear. V dropped 1 base and J dropped 10 bases, with 2 bases sitting between them. Germline loops: CDR1 SQVTM, CDR2 ANQGSEA. The CDR3 is 10 residues long. CDR3 in amino acids: CSVEASPLHF. Here the CDR3 DNA reads TGCAGCGTTGAAGCCTCACCCCTCCACTTT.

The chain couples TRBV5-6 to TRBJ1-6; 9 nucleotides line up with TRBD1. CDR3 length: 15 residues. CDR1 and CDR2 from the germline V gene are SGHDT and YYEEEE. V lost 5 bases and J lost 6; bases outside the gene matches: 6. The CDR3 nucleotides are TGTGCCAGCAGGGGCTGGGACAGGGTTAATTCACCCCTCCACTTT. The encoded protein is CASRGWDRVNSPLHF.

This chain links TRBV6-1 with TRBJ1-2; 11 bases align to TRBD1. The ends lost 3 bases at V and 2 bases at J; junction bases unmatched: 2. The CDR3 has 15 amino acids. Looked up from germline, CDR1 is MNHNS and CDR2 is SASEGT. The CDR3 loop reads CASSEDRGRNYGYTF. In nucleotides, the CDR3 is TGTGCCAGCAGTGAGGACAGGGGGCGAAACTATGGCTACACCTTC.